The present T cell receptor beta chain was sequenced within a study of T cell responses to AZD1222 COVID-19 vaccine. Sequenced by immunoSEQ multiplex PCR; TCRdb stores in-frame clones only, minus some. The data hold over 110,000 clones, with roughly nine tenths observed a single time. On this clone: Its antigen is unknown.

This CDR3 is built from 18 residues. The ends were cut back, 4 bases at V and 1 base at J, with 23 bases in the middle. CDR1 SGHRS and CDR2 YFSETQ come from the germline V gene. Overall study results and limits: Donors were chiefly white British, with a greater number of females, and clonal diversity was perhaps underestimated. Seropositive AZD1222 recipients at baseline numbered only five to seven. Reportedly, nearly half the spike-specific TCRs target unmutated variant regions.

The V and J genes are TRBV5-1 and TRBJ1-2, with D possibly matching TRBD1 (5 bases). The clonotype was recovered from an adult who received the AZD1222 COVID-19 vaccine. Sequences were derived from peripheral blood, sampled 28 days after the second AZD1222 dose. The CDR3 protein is CASSPAGAGRPLNYGYTF. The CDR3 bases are TGCGCCAGCAGCCCGGCCGGGGCAGGGCGACCTCTTAACTATGGCTACACCTTC.